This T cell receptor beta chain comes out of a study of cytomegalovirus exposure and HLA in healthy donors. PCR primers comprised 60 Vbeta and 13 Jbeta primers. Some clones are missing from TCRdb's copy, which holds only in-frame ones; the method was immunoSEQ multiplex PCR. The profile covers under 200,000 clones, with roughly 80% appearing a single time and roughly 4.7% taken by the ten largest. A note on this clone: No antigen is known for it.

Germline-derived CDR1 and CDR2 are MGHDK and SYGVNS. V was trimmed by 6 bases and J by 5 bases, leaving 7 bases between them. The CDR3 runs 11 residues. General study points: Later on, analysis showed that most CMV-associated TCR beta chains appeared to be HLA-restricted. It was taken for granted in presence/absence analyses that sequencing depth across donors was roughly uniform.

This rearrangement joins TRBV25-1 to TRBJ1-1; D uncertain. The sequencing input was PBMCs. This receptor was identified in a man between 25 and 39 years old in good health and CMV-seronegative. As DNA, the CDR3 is TGTGCCAGCAGGGCCCGAACTGAAGCTTTCTTT. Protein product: CASRARTEAFF. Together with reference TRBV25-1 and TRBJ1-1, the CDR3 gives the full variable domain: EADIYQTPRYLVIGTGKKITLECSQTMGHDKMYWYQQDPGMELHLIHYSYGVNSTEKGDLSSESTVSRIRTEHFPLTLESARPSHTSQYLCASRARTEAFFGQGTRLTVV.